The clone carrying this T cell receptor beta chain was detected only a few times. This same CDR3 is encoded by further DNA sequences in the sample. The data are from a study of OX40 agonist ivuxolimab in advanced cancers. Clones were read by immunoSEQ multiplex PCR, and TCRdb kept only the in-frame ones, dropping some. The sample yields about 62,000 clones, about four fifths seen once. The receptor was isolated from an adult with an advanced solid tumor such as melanoma, head and neck, liver or kidney cancer. The source material was CD4+ or CD8+ T cells sorted from blood, sampled in a trial of the OX40 agonist ivuxolimab.

CDR3 DNA sequence: TGCGCCAGCAGCTTAAAGGGGCAGGGGGGTTCACCCCTCCACTTT. Protein: CASSLKGQGGSPLHF. The chain couples TRBV5-1 to TRBJ1-6; 7 bases agree with TRBD1. Germline-derived CDR1 and CDR2 are SGHRS and YFSETQ. Losses at the gene ends were 2 bases for V and 9 bases for J; bases not matched to a gene: 8. CDR3 size: 15 residues.